The clone carrying this T cell receptor beta chain was seen once. Antigen: not known. This CDR3 contains 14 residues. Germline lookup yields CDR1 SEHNR and CDR2 FQNEAQ (reference sequence). J was trimmed by 6 bases and V by 6 bases; bases with no gene match: 5. TCRdb reanalysed the reads using MiXCR and keeps one entry per CDR3 protein. The sample holds 310,000 or so distinct CDR3 sequences, roughly a tenth seen once. The sample belongs to a study of T cell repertoires in cytomegalovirus infection. Study-wide context: Carrying CMV and the relevant HLA type showed in public TCR beta signatures.

Regarding the study as a whole: Individuals carrying CMV plus the relevant HLA were identified by cumulative frequency of public TCR beta families. HLA-C-restricted CMV-specific TCR beta clonotypes prevailed in the ex vivo response.

Sequences were obtained from PBMCs. The rearrangement links TRBV7-9 to TRBJ2-1; 10 bases are shared with TRBD2. This sequence was found in a human donor in good health (CMV status not recorded). Some clones in this sample may be carry-over from other donors' samples. CDR3 nucleotide sequence: TGTGCCAGCAGTTTTAGCGGGGGGTCCAATGAGCAGTTCTTC. It translates to CASSFSGGSNEQFF.